This TCR beta chain appears in the sequencing data of a study of cytomegalovirus exposure and HLA in healthy donors. The CDR3 totals 15 residues. Germline V gives CDR1 MNHNY, CDR2 SVGAGI (reference sequence). Between the trimmed V and J ends, which lost 10 bases and 0 bases, there was a span of 17 bases. Both 60 Vbeta primers and 13 Jbeta primers went into the PCR. Clones were read by immunoSEQ multiplex PCR, and TCRdb kept only the in-frame ones, dropping some. The table records some 170,000 clones, more than 60% of them present only once. General study findings and limits: An ancestry cluster, one associated with Asian ancestry, reportedly showed fewer N-insertions than the roughly 670-donor mean in a later analysis.

Comments on this clone: No antigen is known for it.

V gene TRBV6-6 combines with J gene TRBJ2-3, with D perhaps matching TRBD1 (5 bases). The sequenced sample consisted of PBMCs. This receptor was identified in a human donor in good health. This CDR3 is CATTPNRRSTDTQYF. As DNA, the CDR3 is TGTGCCACCACCCCCAACAGGCGTAGCACAGATACGCAGTATTTT.